Listed below are T cell receptor beta chains from one sample, sequenced in a study of identical twins. TCRdb called the 5' RACE reads again in MiXCR, with one record for every CDR3 protein. The sample includes roughly 250,000 distinct CDR3 sequences, around 15% seen only once; the top ten take approximately 9.3%. The sequencing sample was made of memory (CD45RO+) T cells sorted from blood. The receptors were sampled from a woman aged 18-29 years in good health. The CDR3 runs from the conserved cysteine through the conserved F or W. D genes are given only for firm matches. Only some rows state a clone size, as once, few, many or a class for expanded clones.

d_call	j_call	v_call	cdr3_length	clone_size	cdr3_aa	cdr3_nt
.	TRBJ1-2	TRBV29-1	12	.	CSVAAGVSGYTF	TGCAGCGTGGCTGCAGGGGTATCTGGCTACACCTTC
TRBD1	TRBJ2-5	TRBV20-1	16	.	CSASFLGGTIQETQYF	TGCAGTGCTAGTTTCCTAGGGGGCACAATACAAGAGACCCAGTACTTC
.	TRBJ2-1	TRBV20-1	11	few	CSAGPYNEQFF	TGCAGTGCGGGGCCCTACAATGAGCAGTTCTTC
.	TRBJ1-2	TRBV10-1	13	few	CASSEDGTGVIRF	TGCGCCAGCAGTGAGGATGGGACCGGAGTGATTCGGTTC
TRBD1	TRBJ2-1	TRBV5-4	15	.	CASSQGQGAYNEQFF	TGTGCCAGCAGCCAGGGACAGGGGGCTTACAATGAGCAGTTCTTC
.	TRBJ1-1	TRBV28	13	.	CASSLALERGAFF	TGTGCCAGCAGTTTGGCCCTCGAACGGGGAGCTTTCTTT
.	TRBJ2-7	TRBV29-1	15	few	CSVEDLLGRPYEQYF	TGCAGCGTTGAAGATCTCCTGGGGCGACCCTACGAGCAGTACTTC
TRBD1	TRBJ2-4	TRBV12-3/TRBV12-4	13	.	CASSSGGRNIQYF	TGTGCCAGCAGTTCAGGGGGCAGAAACATTCAGTACTTC
.	TRBJ1-1	TRBV6-1	14	many	CASSEPGRNTEAFF	TGTGCCAGCAGTGAACCGGGACGGAACACTGAAGCTTTCTTT
.	TRBJ2-3	TRBV5-6	15	many	CASSFGGLYTDTQYF	TGTGCCAGCAGCTTCGGGGGACTTTACACAGATACGCAGTATTTT
TRBD1	TRBJ1-2	TRBV29-1	15	.	CSVGGQGETGYGYTF	TGCAGCGTTGGAGGACAGGGGGAGACTGGGTATGGCTACACCTTC
.	TRBJ2-3	TRBV20-1	14	.	CSARRGGVVDTQYF	TGCAGTGCTAGGAGGGGTGGGGTCGTAGATACGCAGTATTTT
TRBD1	TRBJ2-5	TRBV7-3	16	.	CASSLSGTGGAETQYF	TGTGCCAGCAGTTTATCCGGGACAGGGGGAGCGGAGACCCAGTACTTC
TRBD2	TRBJ2-5	TRBV3-1	14	few	CASSSMGLEETQYF	TGTGCCAGCAGCTCTATGGGACTAGAAGAGACCCAGTACTTC
.	TRBJ1-2	TRBV6-1	13	.	CASGVGGGYGYTF	TGTGCCAGCGGGGTCGGGGGAGGCTATGGCTACACCTTC
.	TRBJ2-1	TRBV18	13	.	CASSPSPGNEQFF	TGTGCCAGCTCACCTTCACCTGGGAATGAGCAGTTCTTC
.	TRBJ2-1	TRBV6-2/TRBV6-3	13	.	CASSYGTYNEQFF	TGTGCCAGCAGTTACGGGACGTACAATGAGCAGTTCTTC
.	TRBJ1-1	TRBV13	14	.	CASSLWHSNTEAFF	TGTGCCAGCAGCTTATGGCACTCGAACACTGAAGCTTTCTTT
.	TRBJ1-4	TRBV4-3	16	.	CASSQDRGPANEKLFF	TGCGCCAGCAGCCAAGATCGAGGGCCAGCTAATGAAAAACTGTTTTTT
TRBD2	TRBJ2-3	TRBV20-1	16	.	CSARRAGEYPTDTQYF	TGCAGTGCTAGAAGGGCGGGGGAATACCCCACAGATACGCAGTATTTT
TRBD1	TRBJ2-7	TRBV5-4	16	few	CASSFSYRGLSYEQYF	TGTGCCAGCAGCTTTTCCTACAGGGGGCTCTCCTACGAGCAGTACTTC
.	TRBJ1-1	TRBV10-3	12	.	CAIMGFHTEAFF	TGTGCCATCATGGGTTTCCACACTGAAGCTTTCTTT
TRBD1	TRBJ1-1	TRBV12-5	17	.	CASGLGQGRWVNTEAFF	TGTGCTAGTGGTTTGGGACAGGGGAGATGGGTGAACACTGAAGCTTTCTTT
.	TRBJ2-1	TRBV3-1	13	.	CASSHNGVNEQFF	TGTGCCAGCAGCCATAATGGGGTCAATGAGCAGTTCTTC
.	TRBJ2-4	TRBV6-1	10	.	CASSVGNDSF	TGTGCCAGCAGTGTAGGGAACGACAGCTTC
.	TRBJ2-1	TRBV5-6	15	.	CASSFREGSGNEQFF	TGTGCCAGCAGCTTCAGGGAAGGATCGGGCAATGAGCAGTTCTTC
.	TRBJ2-3	TRBV7-5	18	few	CISVSEAKTGLIPDTQYF	.
TRBD1	TRBJ1-4	TRBV20-1	14	.	CSATKTGGVEKLFF	TGCAGTGCTACCAAGACAGGGGGTGTTGAAAAACTGTTTTTT
.	TRBJ1-2	TRBV5-1	13	many	CASSIRTDYGYTF	TGCGCCAGCAGCATTCGGACGGACTATGGCTACACCTTC
.	TRBJ1-4	TRBV20-1	13	.	CSCTGSTNEKLFF	TGCAGTTGTACAGGGTCAACTAATGAAAAACTGTTTTTT
.	TRBJ2-5	TRBV5-6	12	.	CASGAYQETQYF	TGTGCCAGCGGTGCGTACCAAGAGACCCAGTACTTC
.	TRBJ1-1	TRBV6-5	17	.	CASSYSKRGGKNTEAFF	TGTGCCAGCAGTTACTCGAAGAGGGGAGGTAAGAACACTGAAGCTTTCTTT
.	TRBJ2-7	TRBV28	13	.	CASHIGGGYEQNF	TGTGCCAGCCATATAGGTGGGGGGTACGAGCAGAACTTC
.	TRBJ2-5	TRBV6-5	12	many	CASSYPGETQYF	TGTGCCAGCAGTTACCCCGGAGAGACCCAGTACTTC
TRBD1	TRBJ1-1	TRBV29-1	14	.	CSVVPGQGNTEAFF	TGCAGCGTTGTGCCGGGACAGGGGAACACTGAAGCTTTCTTT
.	TRBJ2-2	TRBV12-3/TRBV12-4	18	.	CAIRLTRDTKEGTGELFF	TGTGCCATCAGACTCACCAGGGACACCAAAGAGGGCACCGGGGAGCTGTTTTTT
.	TRBJ2-7	TRBV20-1	12	.	CSASGLIYEQYF	TGCAGTGCTAGCGGCCTAATCTACGAGCAGTACTTC
TRBD1	TRBJ2-7	TRBV10-3	15	.	CAISESGTATYEQYF	TGTGCCATCAGTGAGTCTGGGACAGCAACCTACGAGCAGTACTTC
TRBD2	TRBJ2-3	TRBV7-9	14	many	CASSSSGGTDTQYF	TGTGCCAGCAGCTCTAGCGGGGGCACAGATACGCAGTATTTT
.	TRBJ1-6	TRBV7-8	15	few	CASSGRGGRDSPLHF	TGTGCCAGCAGCGGCCGAGGGGGGCGGGATTCACCCCTCCACTTT
.	TRBJ2-7	TRBV25-1	15	few	CASSEGGGGTYEQYF	TGTGCCAGCAGTGAGGGGGGCGGCGGGACCTACGAGCAGTACTTC
TRBD1	TRBJ1-6	TRBV10-2	14	.	CASSESTGNSPLHF	TGCGCCAGCAGTGAGTCGACAGGGAATTCACCCCTCCACTTT
.	TRBJ2-7	TRBV20-1	16	few	CSAGPLSVGGGYEQYF	TGCAGTGCCGGACCCCTTAGCGTGGGCGGTGGTTACGAGCAGTACTTC